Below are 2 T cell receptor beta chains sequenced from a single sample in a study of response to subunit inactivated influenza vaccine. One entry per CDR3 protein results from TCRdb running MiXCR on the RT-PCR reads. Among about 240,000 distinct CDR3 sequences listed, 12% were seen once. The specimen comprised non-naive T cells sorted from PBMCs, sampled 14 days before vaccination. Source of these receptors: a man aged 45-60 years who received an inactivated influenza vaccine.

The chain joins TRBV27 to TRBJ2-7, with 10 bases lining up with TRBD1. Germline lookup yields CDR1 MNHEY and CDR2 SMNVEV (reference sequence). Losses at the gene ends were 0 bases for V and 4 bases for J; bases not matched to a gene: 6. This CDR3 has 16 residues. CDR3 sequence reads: CASSLSDGTGVYEQYF. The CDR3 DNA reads TGTGCCAGCAGTTTATCGGATGGGACAGGGGTTTACGAGCAGTACTTC.

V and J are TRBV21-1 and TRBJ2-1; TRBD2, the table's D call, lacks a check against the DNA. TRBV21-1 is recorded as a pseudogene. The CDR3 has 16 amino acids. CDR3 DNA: TGTGCCAGCAGCACGTCTGGGAGCGGGTCTTGGAATGAGCAGTTCTTC. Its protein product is CASSTSGSGSWNEQFF.